These T cell receptor beta chains were read from a single sample in a study of shared clonotypes between healthy human individuals. TCRdb keeps only in-frame clones here, not all; method: immunoSEQ multiplex PCR. The sample carries about 600,000 clones, roughly 79% recorded once. The sequenced sample consisted of PBMCs. The source is a woman between 40 and 55 years old in good health. Some clones in this sample may be carry-over from other donors' samples. Each CDR3 is given with its conserved first and last residue. Each record gives: J gene, CDR3 length, D gene, V gene, CDR3 protein, CDR3 DNA. A D gene is named only where the DNA matches it firmly.

J gene: TRBJ1-2; CDR3 length: 15; D gene: TRBD1; V gene: TRBV7-9; CDR3 protein: CASSPGQGRRHGYTF; CDR3 DNA: TGTGCCAGCAGCCCCGGACAGGGTCGTCGGCATGGCTACACCTTC
J gene: TRBJ2-1; CDR3 length: 15; D gene: -; V gene: TRBV7-2; CDR3 protein: CASSSASLQTSEQFF; CDR3 DNA: TGTGCCAGCAGCTCGGCTAGCCTGCAAACAAGTGAGCAGTTCTTC
J gene: TRBJ2-4; CDR3 length: 17; D gene: -; V gene: TRBV28; CDR3 protein: CASSDAGQRIAKNIQYF; CDR3 DNA: TGTGCCAGCAGTGATGCGGGACAGCGAATAGCCAAAAACATTCAGTACTTC
J gene: TRBJ1-5; CDR3 length: 13; D gene: -; V gene: TRBV11-2; CDR3 protein: CASSLVGDQPQHF; CDR3 DNA: TGTGCCAGCAGTTTAGTGGGGGATCAGCCCCAGCATTTT
J gene: TRBJ2-1; CDR3 length: 15; D gene: TRBD2; V gene: TRBV7-9; CDR3 protein: CASIRTSGRAGEQFF; CDR3 DNA: TGTGCCAGCATCCGGACTAGCGGGAGGGCCGGTGAGCAGTTCTTC
J gene: TRBJ2-1; CDR3 length: 16; D gene: -; V gene: TRBV27; CDR3 protein: CASSLSSREKPDEQFF; CDR3 DNA: TGTGCCAGCAGTTTATCATCCAGGGAAAAACCCGATGAGCAGTTCTTC
J gene: TRBJ1-4; CDR3 length: 14; D gene: -; V gene: TRBV28; CDR3 protein: CASSLFRQYEKLFF; CDR3 DNA: TGTGCCAGCAGTTTATTCCGCCAATATGAAAAACTGTTTTTT
J gene: TRBJ1-2; CDR3 length: 13; D gene: -; V gene: TRBV6-1; CDR3 protein: CASSKPQVYGYTF; CDR3 DNA: TGTGCCAGCAGTAAACCTCAGGTCTATGGCTACACCTTC
J gene: TRBJ2-5; CDR3 length: 12; D gene: -; V gene: TRBV29-1; CDR3 protein: CSVEIWGETQYF; CDR3 DNA: TGCAGCGTTGAAATCTGGGGAGAGACCCAGTACTTC
J gene: TRBJ2-3; CDR3 length: 17; D gene: -; V gene: TRBV28; CDR3 protein: CASSYLLGRDLTDTQYF; CDR3 DNA: TGTGCCAGCAGTTACCTCCTGGGAAGGGATTTGACAGATACGCAGTATTTT
J gene: TRBJ1-3; CDR3 length: 12; D gene: -; V gene: TRBV6-6; CDR3 protein: CASRSAGNTIYF; CDR3 DNA: TGTGCCAGCAGGTCGGCTGGAAACACCATATATTTT
J gene: TRBJ2-2; CDR3 length: 13; D gene: TRBD1; V gene: TRBV2; CDR3 protein: CASTRGLGGELFF; CDR3 DNA: TGTGCCAGCACCAGGGGGCTTGGCGGGGAGCTGTTTTTC
J gene: TRBJ1-1; CDR3 length: 13; D gene: -; V gene: TRBV7-9; CDR3 protein: CASARGADTEAFF; CDR3 DNA: TGTGCCAGCGCCCGGGGGGCGGACACTGAAGCTTTCTTT
J gene: TRBJ2-7; CDR3 length: 15; D gene: TRBD2; V gene: TRBV7-6; CDR3 protein: CASSLGTSGSYEQYF; CDR3 DNA: TGTGCCAGCAGCTTAGGGACTAGCGGTTCCTACGAGCAGTACTTC
J gene: TRBJ1-1; CDR3 length: 11; D gene: -; V gene: TRBV30; CDR3 protein: CAWSGYTEAFF; CDR3 DNA: TGTGCCTGGAGTGGGTACACTGAAGCTTTCTTT